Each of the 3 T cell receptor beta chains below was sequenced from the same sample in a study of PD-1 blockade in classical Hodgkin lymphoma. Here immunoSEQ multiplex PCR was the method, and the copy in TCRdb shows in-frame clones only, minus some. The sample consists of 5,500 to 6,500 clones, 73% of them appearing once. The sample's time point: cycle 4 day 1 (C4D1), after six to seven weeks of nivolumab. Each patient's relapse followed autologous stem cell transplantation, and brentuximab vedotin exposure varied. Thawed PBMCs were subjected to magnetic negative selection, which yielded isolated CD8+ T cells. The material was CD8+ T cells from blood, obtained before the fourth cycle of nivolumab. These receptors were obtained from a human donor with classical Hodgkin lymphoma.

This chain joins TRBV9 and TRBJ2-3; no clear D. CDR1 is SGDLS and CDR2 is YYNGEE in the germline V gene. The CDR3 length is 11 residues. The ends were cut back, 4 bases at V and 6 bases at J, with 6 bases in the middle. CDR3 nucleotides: TGTGCCAGCAGCCCCAGGGATACGCAGTATTTT. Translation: CASSPRDTQYF.

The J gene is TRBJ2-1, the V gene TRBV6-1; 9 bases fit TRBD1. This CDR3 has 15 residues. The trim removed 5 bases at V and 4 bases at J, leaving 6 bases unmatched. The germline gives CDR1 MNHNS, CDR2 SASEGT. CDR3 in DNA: TGTGCCAGCAGTCTAGACAGGGGGGGATACAATGAGCAGTTCTTC. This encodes CASSLDRGGYNEQFF.

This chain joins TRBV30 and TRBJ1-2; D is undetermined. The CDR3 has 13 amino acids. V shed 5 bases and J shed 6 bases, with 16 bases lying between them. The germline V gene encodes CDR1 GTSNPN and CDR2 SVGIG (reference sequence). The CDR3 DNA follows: TGTGCCTGGCAAAGAACAAGGGCGGATGGCTACACCTTC. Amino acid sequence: CAWQRTRADGYTF. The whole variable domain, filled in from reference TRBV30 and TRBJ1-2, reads SQTIHQWPATLVQPVGSPLSLECTVEGTSNPNLYWYRQAAGRGLQLLFYSVGIGQISSEVPQNLSASRPQDRQFILSSKKLLLSDSGFYLCAWQRTRADGYTFGSGTRLTVV.